These 24 T cell receptor beta chains share one sample of origin, sequenced in a study of T cells in Graves' hyperthyroidism and ophthalmopathy. Researchers amplified the TCR beta CDR3 regions from RNA transcripts. The study used the HTBI primer set for a first-round RT-PCR of the TCR CDR3. TCRdb used MiXCR to reprocess the multiplex PCR reads, holding one entry per CDR3 protein. The sample lists under 650,000 distinct CDR3 sequences; about 17% were seen once. What was sequenced was blood. The receptors were gathered from a young woman with Graves' hyperthyroidism.

This clonotype was counted ten times or more. The chain links TRBV11-2 to TRBJ2-1; 7 bases fit TRBD2. CDR3 length: 14 residues. Germline V gene lookup returns CDR1 SGHAT and CDR2 FQNNGV. Losses at the gene ends were 5 bases for V and 6 bases for J; bases not matched to a gene: 7. The CDR3 is CASSPGLEFNEQFF. CDR3 DNA sequence: TGTGCCAGCAGCCCCGGACTAGAGTTCAATGAGCAGTTCTTC.

This clonotype was picked up a small number of times. This chain's CDR3 is CATTQLLSNSPLHF. The CDR3 DNA reads TGTGCCACAACCCAACTCCTGAGTAATTCACCCCTCCACTTT. The V gene is TRBV2, the J gene TRBJ1-6; no firm D call. V lost 10 bases and J lost 6, with 16 bases in between. In germline, CDR1 is SNHLY, CDR2 FYNNEI. The CDR3 length is 14 residues. Filled out from reference TRBV2 and TRBJ1-6, the complete variable domain reads EPEVTQTPSHQVTQMGQEVILRCVPISNHLYFYWYRQILGQKVEFLVSFYNNEISEKSEIFDDQFSVERPDGSNFTLKIRSTKLEDSAMYFCATTQLLSNSPLHFGNGTRLTVT.

At least ten counts were recorded for this clonotype. The V gene is TRBV3-1, the J gene TRBJ2-1, with 9 bases fitting TRBD2. Germline assignment: CDR1 LGHDT and CDR2 YNNKEL (reference sequence). With 10 bases clipped from V and 0 bases from J, the junction kept 7 bases outside the gene matches. This CDR3 is 15 amino acids long. CDR3 residues: CATSFSGSSYNEQFF. In DNA, the CDR3 is TGTGCCACCTCGTTTAGCGGGAGCTCCTACAATGAGCAGTTCTTC.

This clonotype was observed at least ten times. The J gene is TRBJ2-1, the V gene TRBV10-1, with 9 bases aligning to TRBD2. From germline, CDR1 is WNHNN and CDR2 SYGVQD (reference sequence). This CDR3 is 17 amino acids long. Losses at the gene ends were 3 bases for V and 8 bases for J; bases not matched to a gene: 14. This chain's CDR3 is CASSDTRAVAGAYEQFF. The CDR3 coding sequence is TGCGCCAGCAGTGACACCCGGGCGGTAGCGGGAGCCTATGAGCAGTTCTTC.

This clonotype was detected many times. The DNA of the CDR3 is TGTGCCAGCGGAGGCGAACGGAATTCCGAAGAGACCCAGTACTTC. Its translation is CASGGERNSEETQYF. V is TRBV2 and J is TRBJ2-5, with D possibly TRBD2 on 5 matching bases. Trimming cost V 8 bases and J 3 bases, with 19 bases left between them. The CDR3 spans 15 residues. CDR1 is SNHLY, CDR2 FYNNEI, per germline.

The gene calls are TRBV7-9 and TRBJ2-5; 8 bases map to TRBD2. The length of the CDR3 is 15 residues. J gave up 2 bases and V 10 bases, and 12 bases lay outside the gene matches. Germline V gene sequence: CDR1 SEHNR, CDR2 FQNEAQ (reference sequence). The CDR3 bases are TGTGCCACCCACCGGGGGGGGAATCGTCAAGAGACCCAGTACTTC. Translating it yields CATHRGGNRQETQYF.

The table lists this clonotype with many counts. The rearrangement links TRBV15 to TRBJ1-1; 7 nucleotides line up with TRBD1. This CDR3 spans 14 amino acids. Germline CDR1 and CDR2: LNHNV and YYDKDF (reference sequence). J was trimmed by 4 bases and V by 4 bases; bases with no gene match: 6. Here the CDR3 reads CATSTDRVGTEAFF. In DNA, the CDR3 is TGTGCCACCAGCACAGACAGGGTTGGCACTGAAGCTTTCTTT.

This clonotype occurred many times. The rearrangement links TRBV28 to TRBJ1-1, with a possible D match to TRBD1 (6 bases). Germline V lookup: CDR1 MDHEN, CDR2 SYDVKM. Trimming pared 3 bases from V and 2 bases from J, leaving 13 bases between. CDR3 length: 15 amino acids. The CDR3 sequence is CASSFGGAKNTEAFF. The CDR3 coding sequence is TGTGCCAGCAGTTTCGGGGGCGCAAAAAACACTGAAGCTTTCTTT.

This clonotype was observed many times. The J gene is TRBJ2-5, the V gene TRBV27; no definite D call. Germline lookup yields CDR1 MNHEY and CDR2 SMNVEV (reference sequence). Trimming removed 0 bases from V and 2 bases from J, with 13 bases in between. The CDR3 is 16 amino acids. Here the CDR3 DNA reads TGTGCCAGCAGTTTATCCACAGCTGTTCTACAAGAGACCCAGTACTTC. Amino acid sequence: CASSLSTAVLQETQYF.

This clonotype showed up many times. This chain joins TRBV7-2 and TRBJ2-1, with D perhaps matching TRBD2 (6 bases). Deletions cut 6 bases from V and 8 bases from J, with 11 bases between. Per the germline V gene, CDR1 is SGHTA and CDR2 is FQGNSA. This CDR3 spans 12 amino acids. CDR3 sequence reads: CASSWDLDEQFF. For the CDR3, the DNA is TGTGCCAGCAGTTGGGACTTGGATGAGCAGTTCTTC.

On this clonotype itself: One junction end disagrees with the germline gene, perhaps due to a read error. The chain carries TRBV6-2 or TRBV6-3 and TRBJ2-1, with TRBD2 matching over 12 bases. The CDR3 is made up of 15 amino acids. Germline V CDR1 and CDR2: MNHEY, SVGEGT. The chain's CDR3 is CVSSYTSGRRIEQFF. CDR3 DNA sequence: TGTGTCAGCAGTTATACTAGCGGGAGGCGTATTGAGCAGTTCTTC.

This clonotype was recorded at least ten times. The gene calls are TRBV7-9 and TRBJ2-1, with 10 bases that match TRBD1. V lost 2 bases and J lost 7; bases outside the gene matches: 2. The CDR3 sequence is 14 residues long. Germline V CDR1 and CDR2: SEHNR, FQNEAQ (reference sequence). The CDR3 nucleotides read TGTGCCAGCAGCTTACGGGACAGGGGAAATGAGCAGTTCTTC. Protein: CASSLRDRGNEQFF. The full variable domain, completed using reference TRBV7-9 and TRBJ2-1, is DTGVSQNPRHKITKRGQNVTFRCDPISEHNRLYWYRQTLGQGPEFLTYFQNEAQLEKSRLLSDRFSAERPKGSFSTLEIQRTEQGDSAMYLCASSLRDRGNEQFFGPGTRLTVL.

The chain joins TRBV18 to TRBJ2-7; 7 nucleotides agree with TRBD2. Germline CDR1 is KGHSH and CDR2 is LQKENI. The CDR3 is made up of 16 amino acids. J gave up 0 bases and V 0 bases, and 5 bases lay outside the gene matches. CDR3 amino acids: CASSPPGIAGSYEQYF. The CDR3 region has the DNA TGTGCCAGCTCACCACCTGGTATAGCGGGCTCCTACGAGCAGTACTTC.

The chain uses TRBV6-4 and TRBJ2-5, with 9 bases aligning to TRBD2. The CDR3 runs 16 residues. Trimming took 4 bases from V and 1 from J; bases not matched to a gene: 7. The V gene's germline CDR1 is MRHNA and CDR2 SNTAGT. The CDR3 sequence: CASSGPPTSGQETQYF. The DNA for the CDR3 is TGTGCCAGCAGTGGCCCCCCGACTAGCGGCCAAGAGACCCAGTACTTC.

V gene TRBV9 combines with J gene TRBJ2-2; D gene ambiguous. The CDR3 is made up of 15 amino acids. Germline loops: CDR1 SGDLS, CDR2 YYNGEE. V lost 0 bases, J lost 4 bases, and 10 bases lay in between. The CDR3 here is CASSVGSLGTGELFF. Here the CDR3 DNA reads TGTGCCAGCAGCGTAGGTAGCTTGGGCACCGGGGAGCTGTTTTTT. The variable domain in full, with the rest retrieved from reference TRBV9 and TRBJ2-2, is DSGVTQTPKHLITATGQRVTLRCSPRSGDLSVYWYQQSLDQGLQFLIQYYNGEERAKGNILERFSAQQFPDLHSELNLSSLELGDSALYFCASSVGSLGTGELFFGEGSRLTVL.

This clonotype was seen repeatedly, ten times or more. This chain joins TRBV3-1 and TRBJ2-7; TRBD2 matches 15 bases. The CDR3 is 19 amino acids. V trimming: 3 bases; J trimming: 4 bases; junction bases outside the gene matches: 13. CDR1 is LGHDT, CDR2 YNNKEL, per germline (reference sequence). CDR3 residues: CASSHPRTSGRAGGYEQYF. The CDR3 region has the DNA TGTGCCAGCAGCCATCCCAGGACTAGCGGGAGGGCCGGTGGATACGAGCAGTACTTC.

This clonotype was seen many times. In nucleotides, the CDR3 is TGTGCCAGCAGAGGGATCTCTCTAAATGAGCAGTTCTTC. This encodes CASRGISLNEQFF. The rearrangement joins TRBV2 to TRBJ2-1, with D uncertain. The CDR3 is made up of 13 amino acids. V was trimmed by 6 bases and J by 7 bases, leaving 13 bases between them. The germline gives CDR1 SNHLY, CDR2 FYNNEI.

The V call is TRBV4-1, the J call TRBJ2-7, with D perhaps given as TRBD1 or TRBD2 (5 bases each). V lost 3 bases and J lost 5, with 11 bases in between. The CDR3 has 13 amino acids. The germline V gene has CDR1 MGHRA and CDR2 YSYEKL. This CDR3 reads CASSQSGPDEQYF. CDR3 nucleotide sequence: TGCGCCAGCAGCCAGTCGGGACCAGACGAGCAGTACTTC.

The chain employs TRBV25-1 and TRBJ1-1; D is uncertain. From germline, CDR1 is MGHDK and CDR2 SYGVNS. CDR3 length equals 15 residues. Trimming removed 2 bases from V and 5 bases from J, with 15 bases in between. CDR3: CASSEQEEETTEAFF. The CDR3 nucleotides read TGTGCCAGCAGTGAACAGGAGGAGGAAACAACTGAAGCTTTCTTT.

This clonotype has more than one count but fewer than ten. The chain has TRBV3-1 and TRBJ2-1; D not certain. The germline V and J ends were trimmed by 4 bases and 5 bases, with 9 bases remaining between them. Germline lookup yields CDR1 LGHDT and CDR2 YNNKEL (reference sequence). CDR3 length: 13 amino acids. In DNA form, the CDR3 reads TGTGCCAGCAGCCGTGGAAGACACAATGAGCAGTTCTTC. The encoded protein is CASSRGRHNEQFF.

This clonotype was observed a few times. This sequence joins TRBV3-1 and TRBJ2-1; the D is unclear. Trimming stripped 1 base from V and 8 bases from J, with 9 bases between. Germline CDR1 and CDR2: LGHDT and YNNKEL (reference sequence). The CDR3 length is 13 residues. In DNA, the CDR3 is TGTGCCAGCAGCCAAGCCCTTCGCGATGAGCAGTTCTTC. This codes for CASSQALRDEQFF.

The V gene is TRBV24-1, the J gene TRBJ2-1, with D perhaps matching TRBD2 (6 bases). The ends were cut back, 3 bases at V and 8 bases at J, with 25 bases in the middle. Germline V CDR1 and CDR2: KGHDR, SFDVKD. This CDR3 is built from 18 residues. CDR3 nucleotide sequence: TGTGCCACCAGTGATCCCTCGACATTGGAGGGACGGTTGGATGAGCAGTTCTTC. Protein product: CATSDPSTLEGRLDEQFF.

In its sample, this clonotype was seen many times. The gene calls are TRBV30 and TRBJ2-5; 10 nucleotides line up with TRBD1. CDR1 GTSNPN and CDR2 SVGIG come from the germline V gene (reference sequence). The ends lost 5 bases at V and 2 bases at J; junction bases unmatched: 5. The CDR3 has 14 residues. CDR3 nucleotides: TGTGCCTGGGGGACAGGGGCGTTTCAAGAGACCCAGTACTTC. Encoded protein: CAWGTGAFQETQYF.

The gene calls are TRBV6-2 or TRBV6-3 and TRBJ2-3, with a tentative D call TRBD1 (6 bases). V lost 6 bases and J lost 0, with 16 bases in between. The CDR3 is 16 amino acids. From germline, CDR1 is MNHEY and CDR2 SVGEGT. The CDR3 DNA is TGTGCCAGCAGCTCTCGGACAGTCCGTAGCACAGATACGCAGTATTTT. It specifies CASSSRTVRSTDTQYF.